A selection of T cell receptor beta chains follows, all from one sample in a study of T cell repertoires in cytomegalovirus infection. From the reads, TCRdb called clonotypes with MiXCR, one entry per CDR3 protein. Of over 85,000 distinct CDR3 sequences in the sample, about 17% were seen once. Sequencing used PBMCs. The receptors come from a human donor in good health (CMV status not recorded). Some clones in this sample may be carry-over from other donors' samples. The CDR3 runs from the conserved cysteine through the conserved F or W. D genes are given only for firm matches. Not all rows give a size; the values are once, few, many and, for expanded clones, a class.

TRBV7-3	TRBJ2-1	-	many	CASSLGPMTDYNEQFF	TGTGCCAGCAGCTTAGGCCCGATGACAGATTACAATGAGCAGTTCTTC
TRBV5-5	TRBJ2-2	TRBD1	-	CASSSGGWNTGELFF	TGTGCCAGCAGCTCAGGGGGATGGAACACCGGGGAGCTGTTTTTT
TRBV18	TRBJ1-1	-	many	CASSPRWDTWFEDTEAFF	TGTGCCAGCTCACCGAGGTGGGACACCTGGTTTGAGGACACTGAAGCTTTCTTT
TRBV5-8	TRBJ2-5	TRBD1	few	CASRKKGAVGETQYF	TGTGCCAGCAGAAAAAAGGGGGCCGTTGGAGAGACCCAGTACTTC
TRBV20-1	TRBJ2-5	TRBD1	few	CSARTGGKQETQYF	TGCAGTGCTAGAACAGGGGGAAAGCAAGAGACCCAGTACTTC
TRBV7-2	TRBJ2-7	-	many	CASSYTPGPMPYEQYF	TGTGCCAGCAGCTATACACCGGGCCCCATGCCCTACGAGCAGTACTTC
TRBV7-3	TRBJ1-2	-	few	CASSHGEGFGYTF	TGTGCCAGCAGCCATGGGGAGGGGTTCGGCTACACCTTC
TRBV24-1	TRBJ2-1	TRBD2	-	CATSDPGTSGGLNEQFF	TGTGCCACCAGTGACCCTGGGACTAGCGGGGGGCTCAATGAGCAGTTCTTC
TRBV27	TRBJ1-2	-	-	CASSLLFGGADYGYTF	TGTGCCAGCAGTTTATTATTCGGGGGCGCGGACTATGGCTACACCTTC
TRBV19	TRBJ2-7	-	-	CASSPNRALNEQYF	TGTGCCAGTAGCCCAAACAGGGCCCTAAACGAGCAGTACTTC
TRBV7-3	TRBJ2-1	TRBD1	many	CASSSGQGLQNEQFF	TGTGCCAGCAGCTCCGGACAGGGTCTTCAGAATGAGCAGTTCTTC